One sample yielded the 2 T cell receptor beta chains listed below, sequenced in a study of cytomegalovirus exposure and HLA in healthy donors. The PCR employed 60 Vbeta primers together with 13 Jbeta primers. Profiled with immunoSEQ multiplex PCR; TCRdb holds only in-frame clones, not every one. The table shows 150,000 or so clones, with around 85% occurring only once. The sequenced material came from PBMCs. The receptors originated from a man aged 45-65 years in good health and CMV-seropositive.

The chain is built from TRBV30 and TRBJ1-5; tentatively, D is TRBD1 (6 bases). Germline loops: CDR1 GTSNPN, CDR2 SVGIG (reference sequence). Trimming shortened V by 1 base and J by 4 bases, and 14 bases separated the two germline ends. This CDR3 has 15 amino acids. The CDR3 coding sequence is TGTGCCTGGAGTGGGGCCCAGGGGCGGAATCAGCCCCAGCATTTT. It encodes CAWSGAQGRNQPQHF.

The chain is built from TRBV7-9 and TRBJ2-5; D is possibly TRBD2 (7 bases). The CDR3 totals 14 residues. The germline gives CDR1 SEHNR, CDR2 FQNEAQ (reference sequence). The germline V and J ends were trimmed by 7 bases and 5 bases, with 17 bases remaining between them. The CDR3 region is CASTNMRGGETQYF. The CDR3 DNA follows: TGTGCCAGCACCAATATGAGGGGGGGGGAGACCCAGTACTTC.